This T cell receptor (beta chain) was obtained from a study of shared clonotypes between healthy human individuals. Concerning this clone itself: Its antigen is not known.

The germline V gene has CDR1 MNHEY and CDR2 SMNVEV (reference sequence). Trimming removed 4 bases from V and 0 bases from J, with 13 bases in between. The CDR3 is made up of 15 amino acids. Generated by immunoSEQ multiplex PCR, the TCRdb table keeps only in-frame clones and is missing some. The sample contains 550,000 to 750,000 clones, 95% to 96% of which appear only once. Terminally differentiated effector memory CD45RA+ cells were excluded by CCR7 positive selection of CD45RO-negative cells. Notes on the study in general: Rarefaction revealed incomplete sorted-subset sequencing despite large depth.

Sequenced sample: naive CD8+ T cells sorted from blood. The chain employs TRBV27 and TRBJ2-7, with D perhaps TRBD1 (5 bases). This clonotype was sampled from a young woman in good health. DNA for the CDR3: TGTGCCAGCAGTTACCTCCAGGGCGGCTCCTACGAGCAGTACTTC. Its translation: CASSYLQGGSYEQYF.